This T cell receptor beta chain emerged from a study of blood T cell repertoires in COVID-19 (TCRdb year 2020). General notes on the study: Samples covering the acute and convalescent phases of COVID-19 were provided by collaborators in the United States, Italy and Spain. The material from the prospective study consisted of cDNA or gDNA derived from T cells, B-cell-depleted T cells, or PBMCs. Subjects who had been exposed to COVID-19, were actively infected with it, or had recovered from it provided the deeply sampled blood TCRbeta repertoires that made up the dataset. The repertoires were released in a freely available public database intended as a resource for research on the immune response to SARS-CoV-2. The samples were drawn from the first 160 participants of the ongoing ImmuneRACE study and from roughly 1,300 subjects provided by 6 global collaborators. Nearly every sample came with metadata listing a de-identified subject ID, COVID-19 status, age in years and sex. Where available, HLA class I and class II types were obtained from metadata supplied by the sample provider rather than from assay-based typing. Broad study findings and their caveats: How much clinical and demographic metadata was included differed by source and by participant, and the metadata was provided uncurated.

V is pared back by 2 bases and J by 1 base, with 11 bases lying between the germline termini. The CDR3 goes from the cysteine to the phenylalanine over 15 residues. This entry keeps only the CDR3 DNA: 45 bases, framed from base 1. CDR1 is given as MDHEN and CDR2 as SYDVKM, both from the germline V gene. This clone appeared once. Its antigen is currently not known. No base-level quality is on record; no much larger clone is a single base apart. Participants in the prospective study were enrolled through a virtual design, were aged roughly 18 to 100 years, and lived in about 25 United States geographic areas. Cohort assignment in the prospective study relied on participant-reported clinical history from a screening survey and a study questionnaire. ImmuneRACE Cohort 3 recovered participants were defined by two consecutive negative NP/OP PCR tests, healthcare professional clearance, or symptom resolution. Each participant in the prospective study had whole blood, serum and a nasopharyngeal or oropharyngeal swab collected by mobile phlebotomists. Additional blood draws and questionnaires over a roughly two-month period could optionally be provided by prospective study participants. Blood samples from the prospective study were shipped frozen or at room temperature prior to DNA extraction.

TCRbeta CDR3 regions were amplified from genomic DNA using the immunoSEQ Assay, a bias-controlled multiplex PCR. On the study's bioinformatics: Nucleated cell counts per sample were estimated from amplification of reference gene primers within the assay. To quantify the absolute abundance of each unique TCRbeta CDR3 rearrangement, sequence reads were collapsed and filtered. Productive Simpson clonality was computed per sample as the square root of Simpson's diversity index over productive rearrangements. The clones in this table, taken by TCRdb from immuneACCESS, are in-frame only. Not every clone is retained; where verified, under half of the shortfall comes from an unresolved V gene, and the cause of the rest is unknown. V and J calls plus clone size are reproduced from that table; the DNA served to infer D and trimming. The table for this sample lists a few hundred thousand clones; roughly nine tenths of them were counted only once. The ten largest account for less than 20% of the sample.

The clonotype was recovered from a woman aged 25 to 39 who had recovered from COVID-19. Sequencing was performed on PBMCs or T cells enriched from blood (not recorded which). In this chain, TRBV28 is recombined with TRBJ1-1; the D segment cannot be called with confidence. The nucleotide sequence reads TGTGCCAGCAGTTTAGGCGGAAGAAAGAACACTGAAGCTTTCTTT. This sequence encodes CASSLGGRKNTEAFF.